These T cell receptor beta chains were read from a single sample in a study of blood T cell repertoires in COVID-19. The method was immunoSEQ multiplex PCR; TCRdb's version includes in-frame clones alone and lacks a portion of them. The table lists some 360,000 clones, about nine tenths of them singletons. Sequenced: PBMCs or T cells enriched from blood (not recorded which). The receptors were gathered from a woman under 40 who had been exposed to COVID-19. The conserved cysteine and the conserved F or W are not part of the CDR3 here. The order of the fields is V gene, J gene, CDR3 protein.

v_gene: TRBV18
j_gene: TRBJ1-2
CDR3aa: ASSWTGSEGYT

v_gene: TRBV7-3
j_gene: TRBJ1-1
CDR3aa: ASSLGQPNSEAF

v_gene: TRBV27
j_gene: TRBJ1-5
CDR3aa: ASRAGNQPQH

v_gene: TRBV10-1
j_gene: TRBJ2-3
CDR3aa: ASSWTSGDTDTQY

v_gene: TRBV20-1
j_gene: TRBJ2-2
CDR3aa: SASPGVGELF

v_gene: TRBV6-5
j_gene: TRBJ2-7
CDR3aa: ASSYEGAGGYEQY

v_gene: TRBV28
j_gene: TRBJ1-3
CDR3aa: ASSDGISGNTIY

v_gene: TRBV6-5
j_gene: TRBJ2-7
CDR3aa: ASSYARLAGHEQY

v_gene: TRBV27
j_gene: TRBJ2-1
CDR3aa: ASSPGGARSYNEQF

v_gene: TRBV19
j_gene: TRBJ1-3
CDR3aa: ASNLADKSSGNTIY

v_gene: TRBV28
j_gene: TRBJ1-1
CDR3aa: ASSLYLPGAGAGGVNTEAF

v_gene: TRBV5-1
j_gene: TRBJ2-6
CDR3aa: ASSLSLVPSGANVLT

v_gene: TRBV2
j_gene: TRBJ1-5
CDR3aa: ASETGGNSNQPQH

v_gene: TRBV1
j_gene: TRBJ1-5
CDR3aa: TSPLPARVNQPQH

v_gene: TRBV5-1
j_gene: TRBJ2-1
CDR3aa: ASSLGSLSYNEQF

v_gene: TRBV9
j_gene: TRBJ2-2
CDR3aa: ASSVRALASGRKNTGELF

v_gene: TRBV9
j_gene: TRBJ2-1
CDR3aa: ASSTSGTWNEQF

v_gene: TRBV28
j_gene: TRBJ2-7
CDR3aa: ASSLGRAGYEQY

v_gene: TRBV18
j_gene: TRBJ1-1
CDR3aa: ASSPPTGGSTEAF

v_gene: TRBV5-4
j_gene: TRBJ2-3
CDR3aa: ASSIFGSSGAFDTQY

v_gene: TRBV19
j_gene: TRBJ2-7
CDR3aa: ASTQGGAYEQY

v_gene: TRBV19
j_gene: TRBJ2-5
CDR3aa: ASSMPGQGETQY

v_gene: TRBV24-1
j_gene: TRBJ1-5
CDR3aa: ATSDRGTGKGQH

v_gene: TRBV4-1
j_gene: TRBJ2-7
CDR3aa: ASSQEWQRSSYEQY

v_gene: TRBV5-1
j_gene: TRBJ1-1
CDR3aa: ASTLVGGATEAF

v_gene: TRBV27
j_gene: TRBJ2-1
CDR3aa: ASSLSRVKRGWGQF